This is a list of T cell receptor beta chains from one sample in a study of cytomegalovirus exposure and HLA in healthy donors. TCRdb keeps only in-frame clones here, not all; method: immunoSEQ multiplex PCR. The data show some 180,000 clones, with approximately 84% seen just once and 1.3% to 1.5% held by the top ten. The sample comprised PBMCs. The receptors were sampled from a girl between 10 and 17 years old in good health and CMV-seropositive. Each CDR3 is given with its conserved first and last residue. Each record gives: V gene, J gene, D gene, clone size, CDR3 DNA, CDR3 protein. D genes are given only for firm matches. A row's size may be missing; if present it is once, few, many or a size class.

V: TRBV7-2; J: TRBJ2-7; D: TRBD1; size: -; DNA: TGTGCCAGCAGCTACTACAGGGGGAACTACGAGCAGTACTTC; CDR3: CASSYYRGNYEQYF
V: TRBV6-5; J: TRBJ1-1; D: TRBD1; size: -; DNA: TGTGCCAGTTCACGTACAGGGGGGTTGACTGAAGCTTTCTTT; CDR3: CASSRTGGLTEAFF
V: TRBV19; J: TRBJ1-2; D: TRBD1; size: -; DNA: TGTGCCAGTAGTATAGATCGACAGGGTGACTATGGCTACACCTTC; CDR3: CASSIDRQGDYGYTF
V: TRBV2; J: TRBJ2-7; D: TRBD2; size: -; DNA: TGTGCCAGAGGGACTAGCGGGACCTACGAGCAGTACTTC; CDR3: CARGTSGTYEQYF
V: TRBV29-1; J: TRBJ2-1; D: TRBD2; size: -; DNA: TGCAGCGGGGGACTAGCGGGAGTAAGCTACAATGAGCAGTTCTTC; CDR3: CSGGLAGVSYNEQFF
V: TRBV2; J: TRBJ2-7; D: -; size: few; DNA: TGTGCCAGCAGTGACATCCTGGGCCTTTATTCCAAGCAGTACTTC; CDR3: CASSDILGLYSKQYF
V: TRBV7-2; J: TRBJ2-5; D: TRBD2; size: -; DNA: TGTGCCAGCAGCTTACTACTAGCGGGAGCATACGAGACCCAGTACTTC; CDR3: CASSLLLAGAYETQYF
V: TRBV4-2; J: TRBJ2-5; D: TRBD2; size: -; DNA: TGTGCCAGCAGCCAAGGAGTGCGGCGGGGGGACCAAGAGACCCAGTACTTC; CDR3: CASSQGVRRGDQETQYF
V: TRBV7-9; J: TRBJ2-7; D: -; size: -; DNA: TGTGCCAGCAGCCCAAAGGGACTGTCGCACGAGCAGTACTTC; CDR3: CASSPKGLSHEQYF
V: TRBV6-6; J: TRBJ1-2; D: -; size: -; DNA: TGTGCCAGCCGCCCCGCGGCAGCTAACTATGGCTACACCTTC; CDR3: CASRPAAANYGYTF
V: TRBV6-1; J: TRBJ2-7; D: -; size: few; DNA: TGTGCCAGCAGTCAGATACCTTCCTACGAGCAGTACTTC; CDR3: CASSQIPSYEQYF
V: TRBV19; J: TRBJ1-3; D: TRBD1; size: -; DNA: TGTGCCAGTACCCTTACAACAGGGGGTGGAAACACCATATATTTT; CDR3: CASTLTTGGGNTIYF
V: TRBV6-4; J: TRBJ2-1; D: -; size: -; DNA: TGTGCCAGCAGTGCCCAAGGGGGAGTGGGTTACAATGAGCAGTTCTTC; CDR3: CASSAQGGVGYNEQFF
V: TRBV9; J: TRBJ2-3; D: -; size: -; DNA: TGTGCCAGCAGTATGTTGAGAGATACGCAGTATTTT; CDR3: CASSMLRDTQYF
V: TRBV30; J: TRBJ1-1; D: -; size: -; DNA: TGTGCCTGGAGTGAGACAGGAACTGAAGCTTTCTTT; CDR3: CAWSETGTEAFF